This section outlines one T cell receptor beta chain sequence together with its context. The CDR3 totals 13 residues. Germline assignment: CDR1 SNHLY and CDR2 FYNNEI. Trimming at V came to 6 bases and at J to 2 bases, leaving 3 bases not matched to a gene. As processed by the authors: Nucleated cell counts were estimated from reference gene primer amplification. Only in-frame clones appear in the TCRdb table, and some are missing; sequencing was by immunoSEQ multiplex PCR. The DNA was the basis for D and trimming; V, J and clone size are from that table. The sample lists 360,000 or so clones; roughly 90% were seen once. Those who participated ranged in age from about 18 to 89 years and resided in about two dozen US areas. Exposed enrollees encountered a COVID-19 case at some point within 2 weeks before study entry. This specimen comes from a study of blood T cell repertoires in COVID-19. Turning to the study itself: Whether acute or convalescent, the COVID-19 samples came from the United States, Italy and Spain.

This receptor was identified in a woman in her 30s who had been exposed to COVID-19. The sequenced sample consisted of PBMCs or T cells enriched from blood (not recorded which). The V call is TRBV2, the J call TRBJ1-1; 7 bases are a match to TRBD1. The CDR3 sequence: CASRGDSNTEAFF. The CDR3 coding sequence is TGTGCCAGCAGGGGGGACAGCAACACTGAAGCTTTCTTT.